The 23 T cell receptor beta chains presented below share a single source sample, sequenced in a study of T cell repertoires in cytomegalovirus infection (dated by TCRdb to the late 2010s). Sequencing instrument: Illumina HiSeq 1500. TCRdb reworked the public reads: Q25 trimming with fastp, MiXCR clone assembly, productive beta chains retained. Rows are combined by CDR3 protein, so each entry shows the most common genes and DNA. The sample data list approximately 190,000 distinct CDR3 sequences, and approximately 9.6% of these were observed just once. The ten largest clones add up to about 4.6% of the sample. Sequenced input: PBMCs. These TCRs come from a human donor in good health (CMV status not recorded). Some clones in this sample may be carry-over from other donors' samples.

A few counts support this clonotype. This CDR3 is CASSQAWDFGPGNTIYF. The CDR3, as DNA: TGCGCCAGCAGCCAGGCTTGGGACTTTGGCCCCGGAAACACCATATATTTT. This sequence joins TRBV4-3 and TRBJ1-3; possible D gene TRBD1, 5 bases. Trimming pared 3 bases from V and 4 bases from J, leaving 19 bases between. CDR1 and CDR2 (germline): LGHNA, YSLEER. This CDR3 has 17 residues.

The gene calls are TRBV29-1 and TRBJ2-4; D not certain. The V gene's germline CDR1 is SQVTM and CDR2 ANQGSEA. Trimming removed 2 bases at V and 5 bases at J, with 10 bases between. The CDR3 has 13 amino acids. The CDR3 is CSVETAVENIQYF. CDR3 in DNA: TGCAGCGTTGAAACGGCGGTCGAAAACATTCAGTACTTC.

This chain connects TRBV7-9 to TRBJ1-1; TRBD1 agrees at 8 bases. V lost 5 bases to trimming and J lost 1 base; unmatched junction nucleotides: 9. The CDR3 is 16 residues long. The germline gives CDR1 SEHNR, CDR2 FQNEAQ (reference sequence). Here the CDR3 DNA reads TGTGCCAGCAGCACCCGGACAGGGATAACGAACACTGAAGCTTTCTTT. It is translated as CASSTRTGITNTEAFF.

The rearrangement joins TRBV28 to TRBJ1-5; the match to TRBD1 covers 7 bases. The germline gives CDR1 MDHEN, CDR2 SYDVKM. The CDR3 runs to 14 residues. Unmatched junction bases numbered 7, after V lost 2 bases and J lost 9 bases. For the CDR3, the DNA is TGTGCCAGCAGTTTAGATTCAGGGGGTCTGCCCCAGCATTTT. The encoded protein is CASSLDSGGLPQHF.

This clonotype was counted only a few times. The DNA for the CDR3 is TGTGCCATCAGTGTAGGGGCAGACTATGGCTACACCTTC. Protein: CAISVGADYGYTF. The V gene is TRBV10-3, the J gene TRBJ1-2; the D gene is possibly TRBD1 (5 bases). Germline-derived CDR1 and CDR2 are ENHRY and SYGVKD. CDR3 length equals 13 residues. V gave up 4 bases and J gave up 3 bases, with 9 bases separating them.

This clonotype occurred a few times. The rearrangement joins TRBV19 to TRBJ2-3, with D perhaps matching TRBD1 or TRBD2 (6 bases each). CDR1 and CDR2 from the germline V gene are LNHDA and SQIVND (reference sequence). The CDR3 covers 15 residues. V lost 7 bases and J lost 2, with 16 bases in between. This CDR3 reads CASTLRGGPTDTQYF. The CDR3 DNA sequence: TGTGCCAGTACCCTTAGAGGGGGGCCCACAGATACGCAGTATTTT. The full variable domain, completed using reference TRBV19 and TRBJ2-3, is DGGITQSPKYLFRKEGQNVTLSCEQNLNHDAMYWYRQDPGQGLRLIYYSQIVNDFQKGDIAEGYSVSREKKESFPLTVTSAQKNPTAFYLCASTLRGGPTDTQYFGPGTRLTVL.

This clonotype was seen at least ten times. V usage is TRBV7-7 and J usage is TRBJ2-5; TRBD2 is a possible D gene (6 bases). CDR1 is SSHAT, CDR2 FNYEAQ, per germline (reference sequence). With 3 bases removed from V and 1 base from J, the gap between germline ends came to 9 bases. This CDR3 has 14 residues. The CDR3 DNA reads TGTGCCAGCAGCTTCGGGGGTATCCAAGAGACCCAGTACTTC. Translation gives CASSFGGIQETQYF. The full variable domain, its missing parts supplied by reference TRBV7-7 and TRBJ2-5, is GAGVSQSPRYKVTKRGQDVTLRCDPISSHATLYWYQQALGQGPEFLTYFNYEAQPDKSGLPSDRFSAERPEGSISTLTIQRTEQRDSAMYRCASSFGGIQETQYFGPGTRLLVL.

This clonotype was seen a few times. This rearrangement joins TRBV20-1 to TRBJ1-5; D perhaps matches TRBD1 (5 bases). The V end lost 3 bases, the J end lost 0 bases, and 12 bases lay between the germline ends. Germline CDR1 and CDR2: DFQATT and SNEGSKA (reference sequence). The CDR3 contains 15 residues. The CDR3 nucleotides are TGCAGTGCTAGTCCGGGGGTTGGTAGCAATCAGCCCCAGCATTTT. Its protein is CSASPGVGSNQPQHF.

This clonotype was counted a single time. A much larger clone differs by one base, so this may be a read error. The chain links TRBV27 to TRBJ2-7; 7 bases agree with TRBD1. The V gene end was trimmed by 4 bases and the J gene end by 3 bases; junction bases not matched to a gene: 6. Germline V gene sequence: CDR1 MNHEY, CDR2 SMNVEV (reference sequence). This CDR3 comprises 14 residues. The CDR3 DNA sequence: TGTGCCAGCAGTTCGTGGGGACAGAACTACGAGCAGTACTTC. This encodes CASSSWGQNYEQYF.

This clonotype was found many times. The chain combines TRBV10-2 with TRBJ1-1; 9 bases are shared with TRBD1. Germline CDR1 is WSHSY and CDR2 is SAAADI. Trimming took 3 bases from V and 2 from J; bases not matched to a gene: 7. The length of the CDR3 is 16 residues. In DNA form, the CDR3 reads TGCGCCAGCAGTGAAAGGGGGACAGGGAGTAACACTGAAGCTTTCTTT. Its protein product is CASSERGTGSNTEAFF.

This clonotype has ten or more counts. The gene calls are TRBV28 and TRBJ2-7; 7 bases align to TRBD1. Trimming at V came to 6 bases and at J to 6 bases, leaving 5 bases not matched to a gene. In germline, CDR1 is MDHEN, CDR2 SYDVKM. The CDR3 covers 12 residues. CDR3 protein: CASSTGVREQYF. Written as DNA, the CDR3 is TGTGCCAGCAGCACAGGGGTGCGCGAGCAGTACTTC.

This clonotype was observed many times. The chain employs TRBV20-1 and TRBJ1-2, with D uncertain. The CDR3 length is 16 residues. Germline assignment: CDR1 DFQATT and CDR2 SNEGSKA (reference sequence). V was pared by 5 bases and J by 4 bases, with 23 bases between. CDR3 nucleotides: TGCAGTGCTCTAGAACCGAGGGCGACCGTGAGCTATGGCTACACCTTC. The encoded protein is CSALEPRATVSYGYTF.

This clonotype was recorded many times. The V call is TRBV10-3, the J call TRBJ1-5; a possible D gene is TRBD1 (5 bases). V gave up 0 bases and J gave up 5 bases, with 11 bases separating them. This CDR3 is 15 amino acids long. Germline CDR1 is ENHRY and CDR2 is SYGVKD. For the CDR3, the DNA is TGTGCCATCAGTGAGTCAAGGGGAAACGATCAGCCCCAGCATTTT. It specifies CAISESRGNDQPQHF.

This clonotype came up many times. The V and J genes are TRBV11-2 and TRBJ1-6, with D possibly being TRBD1 (6 bases). Germline V gives CDR1 SGHAT, CDR2 FQNNGV. With 5 bases removed from V and 3 bases from J, the gap between germline ends came to 11 bases. There are 15 residues in the CDR3. The CDR3: CASSTSTGYNSPLHF. In DNA, the CDR3 is TGTGCCAGCAGCACCTCGACAGGCTATAATTCACCCCTCCACTTT.

There are many counts of this clonotype. This chain uses TRBV7-2 with TRBJ2-7, with 10 bases fitting TRBD1. This CDR3 has 18 amino acids. Germline CDR1 reads SGHTA; CDR2 reads FQGNSA. V trimming: 5 bases; J trimming: 5 bases; junction bases outside the gene matches: 18. The CDR3 DNA reads as TGTGCCAGCAGCCGAAGCAAGACCGGGACAGGGGTCAGCAACGAGCAGTACTTC. It encodes CASSRSKTGTGVSNEQYF.

This clonotype has only a few counts. This chain joins TRBV2 and TRBJ1-1; D may be TRBD1 (6 bases). The V gene's germline CDR1 is SNHLY and CDR2 FYNNEI. The CDR3 is 13 residues long. V was pared by 6 bases and J by 1 base, with 9 bases between. The CDR3 sequence is CASRAQGNTEAFF. The DNA for the CDR3 is TGTGCCAGCAGGGCACAGGGGAACACTGAAGCTTTCTTT.

In this sample, this clonotype turned up many times. The CDR3 sequence: CASSFTGGNTGELFF. In DNA form, the CDR3 reads TGTGCCAGCAGCTTCACGGGGGGGAACACCGGGGAGCTGTTTTTT. The gene calls are TRBV7-8 and TRBJ2-2; 7 nucleotides align to TRBD2. The V and J ends lost 3 bases and 1 base, in that order; junction bases with no gene match: 2. The CDR3 sequence is 15 residues long. Germline lookup yields CDR1 SGHVS and CDR2 FQNEAQ. The complete variable domain, with remaining parts taken from reference TRBV7-8 and TRBJ2-2, reads GAGVSQSPRYKVAKRGQDVALRCDPISGHVSLFWYQQALGQGPEFLTYFQNEAQLDKSGLPSDRFFAERPEGSVSTLKIQRTQQEDSAVYLCASSFTGGNTGELFFGEGSRLTVL.

This clonotype was seen a few times. CDR3 in DNA: TGCGCCAGCAGCTTGGGGCTAGCGGGGGCCTTCACCGGGGAGCTGTTTTTT. It is translated as CASSLGLAGAFTGELFF. The rearrangement links TRBV5-1 to TRBJ2-2; 10 nucleotides agree with TRBD2. Germline V lookup: CDR1 SGHRS, CDR2 YFSETQ. This CDR3 spans 17 amino acids. V shed 0 bases and J 4 bases; nucleotides not matched to a gene: 6.

A few counts support this clonotype. The chain carries TRBV19 and TRBJ2-1; 7 nucleotides align to TRBD1. V trimming: 4 bases; J trimming: 0 bases; junction bases outside the gene matches: 6. Germline CDR1 is LNHDA and CDR2 is SQIVND (reference sequence). The CDR3 runs 16 residues. CDR3 sequence (DNA): TGTGCCAGTAGTAAAGGGGGCAGGAGCTCCTACAATGAGCAGTTCTTC. It codes for CASSKGGRSSYNEQFF.

This clonotype was detected only a few times. The chain couples TRBV19 to TRBJ1-2; 7 bases map to TRBD1. The length of the CDR3 is 17 residues. Germline CDR1 and CDR2: LNHDA and SQIVND (reference sequence). With V trimmed by 4 bases and J by 3 bases, 14 bases remained unmatched. In nucleotides, the CDR3 is TGTGCCAGTAGTACTCTCCGTGGAGGGGGCCCGGACTATGGCTACACCTTC. Protein sequence: CASSTLRGGGPDYGYTF.

This clonotype has a handful of counts. V is TRBV7-9 and J is TRBJ2-7; D perhaps matches TRBD1 (6 bases). Trimming cost V 5 bases and J 5 bases, with 10 bases left between them. The CDR3 consists of 12 residues. Germline CDR1 SEHNR, CDR2 FQNEAQ (reference sequence). CDR3 bases: TGTGCCAGCAGCGACACAGGGAACGAGCAGTACTTC. This translates into CASSDTGNEQYF. The complete variable domain, with remaining parts taken from reference TRBV7-9 and TRBJ2-7, reads DTGVSQNPRHKITKRGQNVTFRCDPISEHNRLYWYRQTLGQGPEFLTYFQNEAQLEKSRLLSDRFSAERPKGSFSTLEIQRTEQGDSAMYLCASSDTGNEQYFGPGTRLTVT.

J is TRBJ2-7 and V is TRBV28; D may be TRBD1 (7 bases). The germline V gene encodes CDR1 MDHEN and CDR2 SYDVKM. The length of the CDR3 is 13 residues. V lost 3 bases to trimming and J lost 6 bases, with 12 bases between them. The CDR3 bases are TGTGCCAGCAGTTTGCGGCAGGGGGGCGAGCAGTACTTC. It is translated as CASSLRQGGEQYF. Using reference TRBV28 and TRBJ2-7 for the parts outside the CDR3, the full variable domain is DVKVTQSSRYLVKRTGEKVFLECVQDMDHENMFWYRQDPGLGLRLIYFSYDVKMKEKGDIPEGYSVSREKKERFSLILESASTNQTSMYLCASSLRQGGEQYFGPGTRLTVT.

This clonotype has at least ten counts. The V call is TRBV7-6, the J call TRBJ2-3; 11 positions match TRBD2. J gave up 6 bases and V 4 bases, and 12 bases lay outside the gene matches. The germline CDR1 and CDR2 sequences are SGHVS and FNYEAQ. CDR3 length: 17 amino acids. The CDR3 DNA sequence: TGTGCCAGCAGCTCGCTACTAGCGGGGGCCGCCTCGGATACGCAGTATTTT. It is translated as CASSSLLAGAASDTQYF.